What follows describes a single T cell receptor (beta chain). This receptor's antigen is unknown. No base quality values were provided; no much bigger clone lies one nucleotide off. This entry belongs to a study of somatic mutations in cytotoxic T cells in rheumatoid arthritis (dated by TCRdb to 2016 to 2017). Broadly, across the study: Right after diagnosis and prior to the start of any treatment, around 30 ml EDTA of peripheral blood was drawn from patients. The median ages of the patient and control groups were essentially identical. A total of 65 to 70 rheumatoid arthritis patients and 20 healthy controls underwent TCRB deep sequencing. Sorted V beta1+ cells also underwent TCRB sequencing, and some V beta antibody-stained T-cell populations were flow-sorted at nearly 100% purity on a FACSAria II or Sony SH800. In newly diagnosed rheumatoid arthritis without treatment, the study examined if expanded CD8+ T-cell clones harbor somatic mutations, relying on TCRB deep sequencing to characterize clonality. General conclusions and limits of the study: CD8+ T-cell clonality in rheumatoid arthritis patients was not significantly different from that in age-matched healthy controls. In about an eighth of the roughly 65 patients the largest CD8+ clone exceeded 20% of CD8+ cells, and several identical CD8+ TCRB sequences were shared between blood and synovial fluid. Viral specificity could not be ruled out by absence from virus-specific databases, and the antigen targets of the expanded CD8+ clones remained unknown. The slight TRBV07 underrepresentation in patients was not adjusted for multiple comparisons. In patients, CD8+ clonality rose with age (Spearman r ~ 0.53), which was not the case in healthy controls.

Positive magnetic bead selection on an AutoMACS was used to isolate CD4+ and CD8+ cells, with flow cytometry used to check purity. After a first flow cytometry screen using a TCR V beta antibody panel, clonal expansions were characterized through TCRB deep sequencing of sorted CD8+ fractions. Ficoll-Paque PLUS density gradient separation was used to isolate peripheral blood mononuclear cells. DNA from CD4-enriched, CD8-enriched or PBMC samples was extracted using Nucleospin Tissue or Tissue XS kits and then quantified on a Qubit 2.0 fluorometer. The immunoSEQ assay was applied to genomic DNA for TCRB CDR3 sequencing. On the study's bioinformatics: Only a few patient CD8+ clones larger than 1% matched published virus-specific TCRB sequences when compared against them. The analyses included only productive TCRB rearrangements. Defining a clone by its unique TCRB CDR3 sequence, the study calculated clonality as a productive clonality index derived from Shannon entropy. To calculate repertoire overlap between two samples, the template counts of each clone were considered relative to each sample's total templates. V-gene usage from TCRB sequencing and V-gene usage measured by flow cytometry were correlated (Spearman r of about 0.56). TCRdb's version of the immuneACCESS table is confined to in-frame rearrangements and falls short of the full clone set. An unresolved V gene accounts for under half of the shortfall where checked; the remainder is of unknown origin. V and J calls and clone size follow that table, whereas D and trimming were derived from the DNA. The sample table lists just under 30,000 clones, more than 75% of them with a count of one. Of the sample, almost 9.5% falls within the top ten clones.

Inclusive of the bounding cysteine and phenylalanine, the CDR3 is 13 residues long. Left in the record is the CDR3 DNA by itself, 39 bases read in frame from the first base. V is cut by 2 bases and J by 0 bases, and the space between the germline ends is 5 bases. CDR1 and CDR2 were assigned from the germline V gene (reference sequence) as MNHEY and SMNVEV. The rearrangement joined TRBV27 to TRBJ2-7; confidence is insufficient to name the D gene. Sequenced sample: CD8+ T cells sorted from blood. The receptor was isolated from an adult with rheumatoid arthritis. The CDR3 sequence is CASSLRGSYEQYF. The DNA reads TGTGCCAGCAGTTTACGCGGCTCCTACGAGCAGTACTTC.